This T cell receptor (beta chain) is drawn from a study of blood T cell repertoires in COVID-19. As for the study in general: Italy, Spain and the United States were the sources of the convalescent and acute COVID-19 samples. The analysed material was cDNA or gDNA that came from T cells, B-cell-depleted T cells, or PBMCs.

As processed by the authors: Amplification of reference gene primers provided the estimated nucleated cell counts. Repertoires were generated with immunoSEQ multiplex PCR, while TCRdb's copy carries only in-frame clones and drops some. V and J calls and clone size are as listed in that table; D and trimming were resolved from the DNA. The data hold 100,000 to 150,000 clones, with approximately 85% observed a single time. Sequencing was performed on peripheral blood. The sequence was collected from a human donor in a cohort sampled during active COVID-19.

As DNA, the CDR3 is TGTGCCAGCAGTGTGTCAGGGCTTTCGGGTGAGCAGTACTTC. This encodes CASSVSGLSGEQYF. This rearrangement joins TRBV6-2 or TRBV6-3 to TRBJ2-7, with D perhaps matching TRBD1 (5 bases). This CDR3 comprises 14 residues. CDR1 is MNHEY, CDR2 SVGEGT, per germline. V was pared by 5 bases and J by 7 bases, with 18 bases between.